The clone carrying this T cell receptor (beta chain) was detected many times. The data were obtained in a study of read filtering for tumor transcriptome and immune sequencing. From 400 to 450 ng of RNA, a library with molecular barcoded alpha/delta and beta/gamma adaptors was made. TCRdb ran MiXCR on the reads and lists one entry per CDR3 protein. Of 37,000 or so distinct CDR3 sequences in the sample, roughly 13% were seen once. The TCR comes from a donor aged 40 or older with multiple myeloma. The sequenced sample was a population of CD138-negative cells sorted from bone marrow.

The CDR3 coding sequence is TGCGCCAGCAGCTTTGGACTTCTAGCGTCTAGCACAGATACGCAGTATTTT. Amino acids: CASSFGLLASSTDTQYF. The chain has TRBV5-1 and TRBJ2-3; D is possibly TRBD2 (6 bases). From germline, CDR1 is SGHRS and CDR2 YFSETQ. V was clipped by 2 bases and J by 0 bases, with 16 bases between them. This CDR3 region has 17 residues.